The 14 T cell receptor beta chains listed next were all sequenced from one sample in a study of monozygotic twins with inflammatory bowel disease (dated by TCRdb to about 2019). Libraries were built with 5' RACE. These reads were obtained on an Illumina HiSeq 2500. After reprocessing by TCRdb, each CDR3 protein sequence is one entry, and no DNA is given. The table for this sample shows about 210,000 distinct CDR3 sequences. The ten top clones hold less than 9% of the sample. Sequenced: blood. All receptors come from a human donor with ulcerative colitis or Crohn's disease, or a healthy co-twin of an affected twin (not recorded which).

V usage is TRBV30 and J usage is TRBJ1-4. Germline V gene data show CDR1 as GTSNPN and CDR2 as SVGIG (reference sequence). CDR3 length equals 11 residues. The chain's CDR3 is CAWSKVEKLFF. The full variable domain, with the rest looked up from reference TRBV30 and TRBJ1-4, is SQTIHQWPATLVQPVGSPLSLECTVEGTSNPNLYWYRQAAGRGLQLLFYSVGIGQISSEVPQNLSASRPQDRQFILSSKKLLLSDSGFYLCAWSKVEKLFFGSGTQLSVL.

The genes are TRBV5-1 and TRBJ1-1; the TCRdb D gene call, TRBD1, has no DNA to confirm it. Germline CDR1 and CDR2: SGHRS and YFSETQ. This CDR3 is 12 amino acids long. The CDR3 loop is CASSLAGPEAFF.

V is TRBV6-2 or TRBV6-3 and J is TRBJ1-1; TCRdb names TRBD1, which stays unverified in the absence of DNA. Germline CDR1 is MNHEY and CDR2 is SVGEGT. The CDR3 has 15 amino acids. The CDR3 loop is CASTKRGGTNTEAFF.

This chain uses TRBV7-7 with TRBJ2-1; TCRdb's assignment of TRBD2 cannot be checked, as there is no DNA. The CDR3 length is 15 residues. Per germline, CDR1 SSHAT and CDR2 FNYEAQ (reference sequence). The CDR3 is CASSSGTSGINEQFF.

The chain has TRBV5-1 and TRBJ1-1; TCRdb selects TRBD1, and the lack of DNA leaves this call unchecked. Germline V gene lookup returns CDR1 SGHRS and CDR2 YFSETQ. This CDR3 has 15 residues. The CDR3 here is CASSPRQGRNTEAFF.

V is TRBV24-1 and J is TRBJ2-1; the D call from TCRdb, TRBD2, cannot be confirmed without DNA. This CDR3 spans 14 amino acids. Per the germline V gene, CDR1 is KGHDR and CDR2 is SFDVKD. This CDR3 is CATSASGRINEQFF.

J is TRBJ2-7 and V is TRBV5-6; the TCRdb D gene call, TRBD1, has no DNA to confirm it. The CDR3 length is 15 residues. In germline, CDR1 is SGHDT, CDR2 YYEEEE. The CDR3 sequence: CASSLRGGGNYEQYF.

The chain has TRBV28 and TRBJ2-5. In germline, CDR1 is MDHEN, CDR2 SYDVKM. This CDR3 is built from 12 residues. The CDR3 here is CASSQGKETQYF.

The CDR3 protein is CSAMRHPFPFF. This sequence joins TRBV20-1 and TRBJ2-1. The CDR3 loop spans 11 amino acids. CDR1 is DFQATT and CDR2 is SNEGSKA in the germline V gene (reference sequence).

V is TRBV18 and J is TRBJ2-1; TCRdb reports TRBD1, a call that lacks DNA to check it against. The V gene's germline CDR1 is KGHSH and CDR2 LQKENI. CDR3 size: 14 residues. The CDR3 here is CASSPLGGYNEQFF.

The gene calls are TRBV20-1 and TRBJ2-3; TCRdb picks TRBD2, but there is no DNA to check that call. The V gene's germline CDR1 is DFQATT and CDR2 SNEGSKA (reference sequence). This CDR3 region has 17 residues. The CDR3 protein is CSVTGLAGGFGTDTQYF.

The chain couples TRBV11-1 to TRBJ2-7; TCRdb picks TRBD1, but there is no DNA to check that call. This CDR3 contains 14 residues. Germline V lookup: CDR1 SGHAT, CDR2 FQDESV (reference sequence). CDR3 sequence reads: CASRPDRPSYEQYF.

The chain has TRBV4-1 and TRBJ1-1; lacking DNA, the TRBD1 call made by TCRdb goes unchecked. In germline, CDR1 is MGHRA, CDR2 YSYEKL. CDR3 length equals 15 residues. The CDR3 loop is CASSQDWAENTEAFF.

V and J are TRBV4-2 and TRBJ2-3. Germline V gene sequence: CDR1 LGHNA, CDR2 YNFKEQ. This CDR3 is 17 amino acids long. CDR3 residues: CASSQDPVTGRTDTQYF.